These 17 T cell receptor beta chains share one sample of origin, sequenced in a study of shared clonotypes between healthy human individuals. Method: immunoSEQ multiplex PCR; TCRdb's copy keeps in-frame clones and lacks some. The sample has millions of clones; 80% to 95% are singletons. Sequencing was done on a sample of naive CD4+ T cells from PBMCs. Subset described: CD45RA+ positively selected. These receptors all come from a man aged 18-30 years in good health. Some clones in this sample may be carry-over from other donors' samples.

V and J are TRBV19 and TRBJ2-3; TRBD2 agrees at 14 bases. Losses at the gene ends were 9 bases for V and 4 bases for J; bases not matched to a gene: 3. Germline loops: CDR1 LNHDA, CDR2 SQIVND (reference sequence). The CDR3 has 14 residues. The CDR3 coding sequence is TGTGCCAGCGGACTAGCGGGAGGCGCAGATACGCAGTATTTT. Its protein product is CASGLAGGADTQYF.

CDR3 protein: CASSSGQSSYNEQFF. CDR3 sequence (DNA): TGTGCCAGCTCGTCGGGACAGAGCTCCTACAATGAGCAGTTCTTC. The chain links TRBV7-3 to TRBJ2-1, with 7 bases fitting TRBD1. Losses at the gene ends were 8 bases for V and 0 bases for J; bases not matched to a gene: 7. The CDR3 length is 15 residues. Germline-derived CDR1 and CDR2 are SGHTA and FQGTGA.

The table lists this clone with a count of one. The chain couples TRBV6-1 to TRBJ1-1; D possibly corresponds to TRBD1 (5 bases). The CDR3 has 13 residues. Trimming removed 10 bases from V and 6 bases from J, with 18 bases in between. The germline gives CDR1 MNHNS, CDR2 SASEGT. This chain's CDR3 is CATRPAGRPEAFF. In nucleotides, the CDR3 is TGTGCCACCCGACCGGCAGGGAGACCTGAAGCTTTCTTT.

V and J are TRBV5-1 and TRBJ2-3; D may correspond to TRBD1 or TRBD2 (5 bases each). Deletions cut 4 bases from V and 3 bases from J, with 12 bases between. The CDR3 loop spans 14 amino acids. The germline gives CDR1 SGHRS, CDR2 YFSETQ. CDR3 residues: CASSAGWGTDTQYF. CDR3 nucleotide sequence: TGCGCCAGCAGCGCGGGCTGGGGGACAGATACGCAGTATTTT.

J is TRBJ2-2 and V is TRBV9, with TRBD1 as a possible D gene (6 bases). The CDR3 sequence is 15 residues long. Trimming removed 2 bases at V and 5 bases at J, with 13 bases between. The germline V gene has CDR1 SGDLS and CDR2 YYNGEE. The CDR3 nucleotides read TGTGCCAGCAGCGTGGGGGCGCAAGGGACCGGGGAGCTGTTTTTT. Translated, it gives CASSVGAQGTGELFF.

The chain couples TRBV11-2 to TRBJ1-2; a possible D gene is TRBD1 (6 bases). The CDR3 contains 14 residues. Trimming took 5 bases from V and 4 from J, leaving 14 bases between them. Germline values: CDR1 SGHAT, CDR2 FQNNGV. For the CDR3, the DNA is TGTGCCAGCAGCGCCCAACAGGGCGCCTATGGCTACACCTTC. The encoded protein is CASSAQQGAYGYTF.

The V gene is TRBV9, the J gene TRBJ1-3, with TRBD1 as a possible D gene (6 bases). The CDR3 extends over 16 amino acids. Germline V gives CDR1 SGDLS, CDR2 YYNGEE. Trimming shortened V by 4 bases and J by 0 bases, and 14 bases separated the two germline ends. In DNA form, the CDR3 reads TGTGCCAGCAGCTCCTCCAGGGGAGGCTCTGGAAACACCATATATTTT. Translating gives CASSSSRGGSGNTIYF.

The V and J genes are TRBV6-7 and TRBJ2-1, with 8 bases identical to TRBD2. TRBV6-7 is designated an ORF whose function remains uncertain. CDR3 length: 13 amino acids. V shed 11 bases and J 8 bases; nucleotides not matched to a gene: 11. CDR3 in amino acids: CARPSGGIHEQFF. The DNA of the CDR3 is TGTGCCCGGCCTTCGGGAGGGATCCATGAGCAGTTCTTC.

V usage is TRBV18 and J usage is TRBJ2-7, with D unresolved. V lost 1 base, J lost 0 bases, and 16 bases lay in between. The CDR3 runs to 17 residues. Germline CDR1 KGHSH, CDR2 LQKENI. The CDR3 protein is CASSPRAGDFSSYEQYF. DNA for the CDR3: TGTGCCAGCTCACCACGGGCAGGAGACTTTAGCTCCTACGAGCAGTACTTC.

V usage is TRBV29-1 and J usage is TRBJ2-5, with D possibly TRBD1 on 6 matching bases. V was shortened by 7 bases and J by 4 bases, with 13 bases between the two germline ends. The CDR3 spans 12 residues. Germline CDR1 reads SQVTM; CDR2 reads ANQGSEA. DNA of the CDR3: TGCAGCGCCGTGGACAGACCAGAGACCCAGTACTTC. Protein product: CSAVDRPETQYF.

The chain links TRBV18 to TRBJ2-6; D is possibly TRBD2 (5 bases). Germline V gene data show CDR1 as KGHSH and CDR2 as LQKENI. The length of the CDR3 is 19 residues. Trimming removed 3 bases at V and 1 base at J, with 19 bases between. The CDR3 sequence: CASSPPGGSSTSGANVLTF. The DNA for the CDR3 is TGTGCCAGCTCACCTCCCGGAGGATCTTCTACTTCTGGGGCCAACGTCCTGACTTTC.

The chain has TRBV28 and TRBJ2-1, with D possibly matching TRBD2 (6 bases). This CDR3 has 14 amino acids. Trimming shortened V by 7 bases and J by 4 bases, and 14 bases separated the two germline ends. Per germline, CDR1 MDHEN and CDR2 SYDVKM. The CDR3 loop is CASIGDSHYNEQFF. CDR3 in DNA: TGTGCCAGCATTGGGGACTCTCATTACAATGAGCAGTTCTTC.

The rearrangement uses TRBV5-1 and TRBJ2-7; no firm D call. Trimming removed 0 bases at V and 1 base at J, with 8 bases between. The CDR3 is made up of 14 amino acids. CDR1 is SGHRS, CDR2 YFSETQ, per germline. As DNA, the CDR3 is TGCGCCAGCAGCTTGGCGACCCCTTCCTACGAGCAGTACTTC. Its protein product is CASSLATPSYEQYF.

The chain employs TRBV27 and TRBJ2-7, with TRBD1 matching 7 bases. After removal of 2 bases from V and 5 bases from J, the junction contained 18 bases not matched to a gene. The CDR3 runs to 18 residues. In germline, CDR1 is MNHEY, CDR2 SMNVEV (reference sequence). The CDR3 here is CASSLGSFLRQGRDEQYF. In DNA form, the CDR3 reads TGTGCCAGCAGTTTAGGTAGTTTTTTGAGACAGGGAAGGGACGAGCAGTACTTC.

This clone was observed a single time. This chain uses TRBV7-9 with TRBJ1-2; D gene ambiguous. The CDR3 runs 15 residues. CDR1 is SEHNR and CDR2 is FQNEAQ in the germline V gene (reference sequence). With 5 bases removed from V and 5 bases from J, the gap between germline ends came to 18 bases. The CDR3 region has the DNA TGTGCCAGCAGCCCGCTGAGGACTGACACTTATGGCTACACCTTC. Protein sequence: CASSPLRTDTYGYTF.

The chain combines TRBV10-3 with TRBJ2-6, with D perhaps assigned TRBD1 or TRBD2 (5 bases each). V shed 8 bases and J shed 0 bases, with 11 bases lying between them. The CDR3 is made up of 15 amino acids. The germline V gene has CDR1 ENHRY and CDR2 SYGVKD. As DNA, the CDR3 is TGTGCCATCTGGGACGGCGACTCTGGGGCCAACGTCCTGACTTTC. This codes for CAIWDGDSGANVLTF.

The rearrangement links TRBV2 to TRBJ1-5; perhaps TRBD1 as D (5 bases). The V and J ends lost 1 base and 6 bases respectively, with 13 bases between them. The length of the CDR3 is 15 residues. The germline V gene has CDR1 SNHLY and CDR2 FYNNEI. Here the CDR3 DNA reads TGTGCCAGCAGTGAAGGGAGTGCAGGGAGTCAGCCCCAGCATTTT. Translation gives CASSEGSAGSQPQHF.